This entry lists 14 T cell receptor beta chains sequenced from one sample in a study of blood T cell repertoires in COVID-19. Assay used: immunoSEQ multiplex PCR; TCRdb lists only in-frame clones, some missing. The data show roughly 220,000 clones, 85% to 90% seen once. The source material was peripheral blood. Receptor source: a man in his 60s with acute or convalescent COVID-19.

For the CDR3, the DNA is TGTGCCACCGGGACAATCTACGAGCAGTACTTC. Its translation is CATGTIYEQYF. The rearrangement joins TRBV6-4 to TRBJ2-7, with D possibly TRBD1 on 6 matching bases. Deletions cut 10 bases from V and 3 bases from J, with 10 bases between. This CDR3 spans 11 amino acids. Germline V lookup: CDR1 MRHNA, CDR2 SNTAGT.

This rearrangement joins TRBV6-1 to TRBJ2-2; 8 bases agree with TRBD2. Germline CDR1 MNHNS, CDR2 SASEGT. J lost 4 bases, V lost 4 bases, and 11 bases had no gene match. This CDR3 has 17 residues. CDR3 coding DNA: TGTGCCAGCAGTGCCATCGGGGCGGGGGGCGCCACCGGGGAGCTGTTTTTT. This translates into CASSAIGAGGATGELFF.

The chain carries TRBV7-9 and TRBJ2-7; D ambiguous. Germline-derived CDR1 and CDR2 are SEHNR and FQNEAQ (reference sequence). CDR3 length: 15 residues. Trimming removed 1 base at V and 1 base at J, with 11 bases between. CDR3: CASSLVGRQSYEQYF. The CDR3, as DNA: TGTGCCAGCAGCTTAGTGGGCAGGCAGTCCTACGAGCAGTACTTC.

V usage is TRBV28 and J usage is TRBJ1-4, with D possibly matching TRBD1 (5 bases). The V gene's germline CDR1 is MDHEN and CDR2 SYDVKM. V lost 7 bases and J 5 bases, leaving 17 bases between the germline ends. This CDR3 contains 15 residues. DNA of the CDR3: TGTGCCAGCACTATGTCCGGGGGTAGGAATGAAAAACTGTTTTTT. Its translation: CASTMSGGRNEKLFF.

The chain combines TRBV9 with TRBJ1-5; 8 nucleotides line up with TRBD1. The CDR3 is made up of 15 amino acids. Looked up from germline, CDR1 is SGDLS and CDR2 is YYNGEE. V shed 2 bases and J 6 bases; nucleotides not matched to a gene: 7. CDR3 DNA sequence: TGTGCCAGCAGCGTGACAGGGGTCGAGGGTCAGCCCCAGCATTTT. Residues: CASSVTGVEGQPQHF.

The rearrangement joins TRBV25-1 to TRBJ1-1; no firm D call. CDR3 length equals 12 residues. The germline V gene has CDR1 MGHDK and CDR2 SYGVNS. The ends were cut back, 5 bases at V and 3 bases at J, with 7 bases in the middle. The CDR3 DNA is TGTGCCAGCAGTTCCCGTGACACTGAAGCTTTCTTT. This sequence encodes CASSSRDTEAFF.

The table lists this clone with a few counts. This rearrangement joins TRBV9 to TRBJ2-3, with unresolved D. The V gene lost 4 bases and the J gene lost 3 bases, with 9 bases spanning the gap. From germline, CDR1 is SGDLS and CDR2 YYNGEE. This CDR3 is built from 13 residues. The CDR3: CASSIAETDTQYF. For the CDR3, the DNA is TGTGCCAGCAGCATCGCGGAAACAGATACGCAGTATTTT.

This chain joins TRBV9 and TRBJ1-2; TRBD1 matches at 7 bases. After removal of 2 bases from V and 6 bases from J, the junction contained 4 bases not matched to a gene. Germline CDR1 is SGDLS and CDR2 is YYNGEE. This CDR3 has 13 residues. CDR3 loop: CASSVDREDGYTF. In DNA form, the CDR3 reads TGTGCCAGCAGCGTTGACAGGGAGGATGGCTACACCTTC.

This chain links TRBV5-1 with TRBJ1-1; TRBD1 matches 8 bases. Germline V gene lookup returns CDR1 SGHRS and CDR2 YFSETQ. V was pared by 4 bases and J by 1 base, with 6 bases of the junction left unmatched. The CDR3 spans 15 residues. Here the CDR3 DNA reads TGCGCCAGCAGCGCCCGGACAGGGTCGAACACTGAAGCTTTCTTT. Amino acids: CASSARTGSNTEAFF.

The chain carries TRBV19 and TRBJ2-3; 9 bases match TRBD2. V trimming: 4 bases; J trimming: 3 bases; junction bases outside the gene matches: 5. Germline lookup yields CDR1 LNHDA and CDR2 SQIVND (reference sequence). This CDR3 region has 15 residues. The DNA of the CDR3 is TGTGCCAGTAGTACTAGCGGGGCTGGGACAGATACGCAGTATTTT. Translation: CASSTSGAGTDTQYF. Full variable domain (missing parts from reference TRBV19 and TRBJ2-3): DGGITQSPKYLFRKEGQNVTLSCEQNLNHDAMYWYRQDPGQGLRLIYYSQIVNDFQKGDIAEGYSVSREKKESFPLTVTSAQKNPTAFYLCASSTSGAGTDTQYFGPGTRLTVL.

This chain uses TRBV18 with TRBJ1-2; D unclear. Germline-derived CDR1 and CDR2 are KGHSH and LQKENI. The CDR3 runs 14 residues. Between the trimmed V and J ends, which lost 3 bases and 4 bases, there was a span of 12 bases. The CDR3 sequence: CASSPFEGIYGYTF. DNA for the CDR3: TGTGCCAGCTCACCCTTTGAGGGTATCTATGGCTACACCTTC.

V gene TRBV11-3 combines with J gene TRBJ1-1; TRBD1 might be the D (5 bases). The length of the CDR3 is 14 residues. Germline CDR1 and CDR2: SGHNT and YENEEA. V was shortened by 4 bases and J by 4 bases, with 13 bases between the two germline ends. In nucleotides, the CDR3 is TGTGCCAGCAGCTCCCAGGGAGGCAGCACTGAAGCTTTCTTT. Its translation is CASSSQGGSTEAFF.

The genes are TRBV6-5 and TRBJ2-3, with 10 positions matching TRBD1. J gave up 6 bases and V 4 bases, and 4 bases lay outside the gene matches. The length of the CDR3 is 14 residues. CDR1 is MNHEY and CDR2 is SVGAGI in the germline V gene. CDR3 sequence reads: CASSWDRGTDTQYF. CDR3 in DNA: TGTGCCAGCAGTTGGGACAGGGGAACGGATACGCAGTATTTT.

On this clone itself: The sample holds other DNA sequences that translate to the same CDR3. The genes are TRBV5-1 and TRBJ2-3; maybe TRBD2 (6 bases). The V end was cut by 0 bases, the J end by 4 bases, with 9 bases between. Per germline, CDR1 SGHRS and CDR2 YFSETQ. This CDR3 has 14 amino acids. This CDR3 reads CASSLVGGSDTQYF. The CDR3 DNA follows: TGCGCCAGCAGCTTGGTTGGGGGGTCAGATACGCAGTATTTT.